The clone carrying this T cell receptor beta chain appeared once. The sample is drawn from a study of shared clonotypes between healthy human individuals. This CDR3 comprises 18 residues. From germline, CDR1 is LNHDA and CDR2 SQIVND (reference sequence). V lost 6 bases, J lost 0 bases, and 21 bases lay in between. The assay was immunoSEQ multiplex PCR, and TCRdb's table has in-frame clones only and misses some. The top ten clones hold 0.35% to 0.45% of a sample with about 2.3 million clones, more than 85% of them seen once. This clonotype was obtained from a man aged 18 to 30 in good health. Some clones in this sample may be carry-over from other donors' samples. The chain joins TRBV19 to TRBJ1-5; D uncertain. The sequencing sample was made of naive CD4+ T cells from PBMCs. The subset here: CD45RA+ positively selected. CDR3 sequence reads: CASSPPTFGTYSNQPQHF. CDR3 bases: TGTGCCAGTAGCCCCCCTACATTTGGTACTTATAGCAATCAGCCCCAGCATTTT.